The source of this TCR beta chain is a study of T cells in Graves' hyperthyroidism and ophthalmopathy. The study's findings and limits: Blood also showed most of the thyroid clonotypes that were expanded above 0.001. The model anticipated ophthalmopathy a median around 6 months pre-onset.

Amplification targeted TCR beta CDR3 regions from RNA transcripts. With the HTBI primer set, the TCR CDR3 went through a first round of RT-PCR. TCRdb analysed the multiplex PCR reads with MiXCR anew, one entry per CDR3 protein. Among roughly 840,000 distinct CDR3 sequences listed, 35% to 45% were seen once. On this clonotype itself: The target antigen is unknown.

Clinical symptoms, serum thyroxine, TRAb, thyroid ultrasound and orbital computed tomography informed diagnoses. Sequencing was done on a sample of blood. This sequence originates from a man between 18 and 35 years old with Graves' hyperthyroidism.

The CDR3, as DNA: TGTGCCAGCAGTTACTCCTCCGGACTAGCGGGAGGCTGGGAGACCCAGTACTTC. Its translation is CASSYSSGLAGGWETQYF. The chain uses TRBV6-5 and TRBJ2-5, with 14 nucleotides matching TRBD2. The CDR3 extends over 18 amino acids. Germline CDR1 reads MNHEY; CDR2 reads SVGAGI. V shed 0 bases, J shed 5 bases, and the junction held 8 bases outside the gene matches.